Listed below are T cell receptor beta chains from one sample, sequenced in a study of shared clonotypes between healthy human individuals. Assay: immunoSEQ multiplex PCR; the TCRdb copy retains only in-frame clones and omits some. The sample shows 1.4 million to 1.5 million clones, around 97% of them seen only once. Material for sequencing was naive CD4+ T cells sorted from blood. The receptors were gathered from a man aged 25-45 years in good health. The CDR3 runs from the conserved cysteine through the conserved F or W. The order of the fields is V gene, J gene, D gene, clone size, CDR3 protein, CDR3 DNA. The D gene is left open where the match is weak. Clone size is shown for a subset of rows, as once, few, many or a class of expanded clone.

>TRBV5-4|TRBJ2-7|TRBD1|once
CASSLKGQDAEQYF
TGTGCCAGCAGCCTAAAGGGACAGGACGCAGAGCAGTACTTC
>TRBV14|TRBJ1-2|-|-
CASSQVQGIGGYTF
TGTGCCAGCAGCCAAGTCCAGGGAATCGGTGGCTACACCTTC
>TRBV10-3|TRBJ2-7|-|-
CAISPRGYADEQYF
TGTGCCATCAGCCCCAGGGGATACGCTGACGAGCAGTACTTC
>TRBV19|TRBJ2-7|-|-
CASSQPRQTGILSYEQYF
TGTGCCAGTAGCCAACCACGTCAAACAGGGATCCTCTCCTACGAGCAGTACTTC
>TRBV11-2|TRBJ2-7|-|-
CASSGKTPGNSYEQYF
TGTGCCAGCAGCGGAAAGACCCCAGGCAACTCCTACGAGCAGTACTTC
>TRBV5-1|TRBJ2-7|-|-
CASSSRNRIAYEQYF
TGCGCCAGCAGCTCTCGGAACAGGATAGCCTACGAGCAGTACTTC
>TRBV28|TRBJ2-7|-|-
CASRGQYGGYEQYF
TGTGCCAGCAGAGGACAGTACGGGGGTTACGAGCAGTACTTC
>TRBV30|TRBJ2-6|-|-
CAWSVRQTPGANVLTF
TGTGCCTGGAGTGTACGTCAGACGCCTGGGGCCAACGTCCTGACTTTC
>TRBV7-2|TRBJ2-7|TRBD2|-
CASSLKAGGPGEQYF
TGTGCCAGCAGCTTAAAAGCGGGAGGTCCGGGTGAGCAGTACTTC
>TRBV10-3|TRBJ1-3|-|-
CAISGQSSGNTIYF
TGTGCCATCAGTGGACAGAGCTCTGGAAACACCATATATTTT
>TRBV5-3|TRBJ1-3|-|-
CARSPRMGPAGITGNTIYF
TGTGCCAGAAGCCCCAGGATGGGACCAGCAGGGATTACTGGAAACACCATATATTTT
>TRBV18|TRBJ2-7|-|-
CASSPPSRPYEQYF
TGTGCCAGCTCACCACCCTCGCGGCCGTACGAGCAGTACTTC
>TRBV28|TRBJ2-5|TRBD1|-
CASIDDRDDLETQYF
TGTGCCAGCATAGACGACAGGGACGATCTGGAGACCCAGTACTTC
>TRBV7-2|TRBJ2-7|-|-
CASSPLAYEQYF
TGTGCCAGCAGCCCGTTGGCCTACGAGCAGTACTTC
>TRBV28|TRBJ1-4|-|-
CASTSQGRGNEKLFF
TGTGCCAGCACCTCACAGGGTCGGGGTAATGAAAAACTGTTTTTT
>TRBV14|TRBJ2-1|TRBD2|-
CASSQGSAGAGEQFF
TGTGCCAGCAGCCAAGGGTCGGCGGGAGCCGGGGAGCAGTTCTTC
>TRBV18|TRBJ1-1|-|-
CASSPKDDTEAFF
TGTGCCAGCTCACCAAAGGACGACACTGAAGCTTTCTTT
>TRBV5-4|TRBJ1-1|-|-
CASSFDQNTEAFF
TGTGCCAGCAGCTTCGACCAGAACACTGAAGCTTTCTTT
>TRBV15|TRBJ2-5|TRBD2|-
CATSRDWSGSYQETQYF
TGTGCCACCAGCAGAGATTGGAGCGGGAGTTACCAAGAGACCCAGTACTTC
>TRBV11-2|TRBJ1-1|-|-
CASSPSSIGRTEAFF
TGTGCCAGCAGCCCCTCCTCTATCGGGAGAACTGAAGCTTTCTTT
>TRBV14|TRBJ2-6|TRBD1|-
CASSQLGQGSFSGANVLTF
TGTGCCAGCAGCCAACTGGGACAGGGGTCCTTCTCTGGGGCCAACGTCCTGACTTTC
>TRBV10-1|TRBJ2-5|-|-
CASSPTGKETQYF
TGCGCCAGCAGCCCTACGGGGAAAGAGACCCAGTACTTC
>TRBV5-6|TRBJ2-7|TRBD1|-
CASSERGQGFSTPYEQYF
TGTGCCAGCAGCGAGAGGGGACAGGGCTTCAGTACACCCTACGAGCAGTACTTC
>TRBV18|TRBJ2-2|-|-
CASSPRTNTGELFF
TGTGCCAGCTCACCGCGTACGAACACCGGGGAGCTGTTTTTT
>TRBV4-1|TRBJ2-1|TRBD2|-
CASSQLGLAQNEQFF
TGCGCCAGCAGCCAGCTGGGACTAGCCCAGAATGAGCAGTTCTTC
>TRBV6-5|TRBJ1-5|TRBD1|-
CASSGGNNQPQHF
TGTGCCAGTTCAGGGGGAAACAATCAGCCCCAGCATTTT
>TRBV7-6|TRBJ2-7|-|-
CASSPYYEQYF
TGTGCCAGCAGCCCCTACTACGAGCAGTACTTC
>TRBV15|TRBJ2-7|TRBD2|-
CATRSSGSSYEQYF
TGTGCCACCCGCTCTAGCGGGAGCTCCTACGAGCAGTACTTC
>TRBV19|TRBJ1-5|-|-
CASSIARQPQHF
TGTGCCAGTAGTATAGCGAGACAGCCCCAGCATTTT
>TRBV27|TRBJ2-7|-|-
CASSPERGRSPYEQYF
TGTGCCAGCAGTCCAGAGAGGGGGAGGAGTCCCTACGAGCAGTACTTC
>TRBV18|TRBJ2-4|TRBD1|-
CASSHRDSKNIQYF
TGTGCCAGCTCCCACCGGGACAGCAAAAACATTCAGTACTTC
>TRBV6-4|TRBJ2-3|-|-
CASSDSLSSTDTQYF
TGTGCCAGCAGTGACAGCCTCTCGAGCACAGATACGCAGTATTTT
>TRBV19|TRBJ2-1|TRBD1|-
CASSILQGQGHNEQFF
TGTGCCAGTAGTATCCTCCAGGGACAGGGGCACAATGAGCAGTTCTTC
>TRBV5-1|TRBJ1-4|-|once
CASSLATAGNEKLFF
TGCGCCAGCAGCTTGGCGACAGCGGGAAATGAAAAACTGTTTTTT
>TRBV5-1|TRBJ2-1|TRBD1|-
CASGQGNNEQFF
TGCGCCAGCGGACAGGGCAACAATGAGCAGTTCTTC
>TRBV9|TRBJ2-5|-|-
CASSVYDQETQYF
TGTGCCAGCAGCGTATACGACCAAGAGACCCAGTACTTC
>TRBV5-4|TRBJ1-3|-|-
CASSPDKGSGNTIYF
TGTGCCAGCAGCCCGGATAAGGGGTCTGGAAACACCATATATTTT
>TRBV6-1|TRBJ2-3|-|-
CASSRAPDTQYF
TGTGCCAGCTCCAGGGCTCCAGATACGCAGTATTTT
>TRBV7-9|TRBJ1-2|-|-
CASSLVQGGNYGYTF
TGTGCCAGCAGCTTAGTCCAGGGAGGGAACTATGGCTACACCTTC
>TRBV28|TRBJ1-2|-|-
CASRTGTIYNYGYTF
TGTGCCTCTCGCACAGGCACCATTTACAACTATGGCTACACCTTC
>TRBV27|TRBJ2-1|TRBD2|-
CASSSGTSGIASYNEQFF
TGTGCCAGCAGTTCCGGGACTAGCGGGATTGCCTCCTACAATGAGCAGTTCTTC
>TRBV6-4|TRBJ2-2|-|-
CARKVRGSTGELFF
TGTGCCCGCAAAGTTCGGGGGAGCACCGGGGAGCTGTTTTTT
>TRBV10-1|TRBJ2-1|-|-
CASQPSAALYNEQFF
TGCGCCAGCCAACCCTCCGCGGCGCTCTACAATGAGCAGTTCTTC
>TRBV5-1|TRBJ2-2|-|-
CASSPGLKAGELFF
TGCGCCAGCAGCCCAGGACTGAAAGCCGGGGAGCTGTTTTTT
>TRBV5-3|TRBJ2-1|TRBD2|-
CARSLTWPSGVLYEQFF
TGTGCCAGAAGCCTCACGTGGCCTAGCGGAGTTCTCTATGAGCAGTTCTTC
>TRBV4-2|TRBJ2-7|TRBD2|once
CASSQGLAGTASSYEQYF
TGTGCCAGCAGCCAAGGGCTAGCGGGCACAGCAAGCTCCTACGAGCAGTACTTC
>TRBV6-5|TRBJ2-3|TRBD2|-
CASRKREGLPDTQYF
TGTGCCAGCAGAAAGCGGGAGGGCCTCCCAGATACGCAGTATTTT